Below are 3 T cell receptor beta chains sequenced from a single sample in a study of breast tumors, draining lymph nodes, adjacent tissues. MiXCR was run by TCRdb on the multiplex PCR reads, yielding one entry per CDR3 protein. The sample records around 150,000 distinct CDR3 sequences, 20% to 25% being singletons. The lymph nodes were axillary draining lymph nodes from breast cancer patients. Material: axillary lymph node tissue. These receptors all come from a female donor with breast cancer. Some clones in this sample may be carry-over from other donors' samples.

Of note for this clonotype: This clone may be a read error of a much larger clone one base away. V and J are TRBV11-2 and TRBJ2-7, with 8 bases lining up with TRBD1. CDR3 length: 16 amino acids. J gave up 7 bases and V 5 bases, and 16 bases lay outside the gene matches. The V gene's germline CDR1 is SGHAT and CDR2 FQNNGV. The CDR3 region is CASSPGTGHAYNEQYF. In DNA form, the CDR3 reads TGTGCCAGCAGCCCCGGGACAGGCCATGCCTACAATGAGCAGTACTTC.

This clonotype was observed a handful of times. The V and J genes are TRBV6-2 or TRBV6-3 and TRBJ1-3, with D perhaps TRBD1 (6 bases). V was pared by 0 bases and J by 4 bases, with 13 bases between. The CDR3 is made up of 16 amino acids. In germline, CDR1 is MNHEY, CDR2 SVGEGT. This CDR3 reads CASSYSAGAEGNTIYF. In nucleotides, the CDR3 is TGTGCCAGCAGTTACTCCGCGGGGGCGGAAGGAAACACCATATATTTT.

Ten or more counts support this clonotype. The gene calls are TRBV9 and TRBJ2-5, with a possible D match to TRBD2 (6 bases). There are 18 residues in the CDR3. CDR1 is SGDLS, CDR2 YYNGEE, per germline. V was cut by 0 bases and J by 1 base, with 19 bases left in between. In DNA, the CDR3 is TGTGCCAGCAGCGTAGGGCTAGCGCGATCCCGGGTCCAAGAGACCCAGTACTTC. Amino acids: CASSVGLARSRVQETQYF.